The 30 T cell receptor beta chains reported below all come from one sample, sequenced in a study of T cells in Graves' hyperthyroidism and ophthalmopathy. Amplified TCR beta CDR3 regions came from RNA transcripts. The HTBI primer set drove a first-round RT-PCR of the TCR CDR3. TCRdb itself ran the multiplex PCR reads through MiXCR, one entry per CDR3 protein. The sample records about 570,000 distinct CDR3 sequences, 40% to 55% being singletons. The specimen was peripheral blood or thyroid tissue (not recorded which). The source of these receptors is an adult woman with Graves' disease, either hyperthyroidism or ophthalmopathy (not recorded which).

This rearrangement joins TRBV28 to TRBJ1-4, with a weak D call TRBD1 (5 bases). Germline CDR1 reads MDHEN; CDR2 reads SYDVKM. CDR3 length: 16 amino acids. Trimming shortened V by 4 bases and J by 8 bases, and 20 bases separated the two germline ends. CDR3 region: CASSSPGGGASEKLFF. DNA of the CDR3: TGTGCCAGCAGTTCGCCCGGGGGAGGGGCAAGCGAAAAACTGTTTTTT.

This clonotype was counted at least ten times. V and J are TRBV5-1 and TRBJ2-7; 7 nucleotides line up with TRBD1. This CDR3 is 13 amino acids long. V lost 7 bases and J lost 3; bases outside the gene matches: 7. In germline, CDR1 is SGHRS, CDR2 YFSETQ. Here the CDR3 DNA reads TGCGCCAGCGGGGGACAGAGTAACTACGAGCAGTACTTC. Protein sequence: CASGGQSNYEQYF.

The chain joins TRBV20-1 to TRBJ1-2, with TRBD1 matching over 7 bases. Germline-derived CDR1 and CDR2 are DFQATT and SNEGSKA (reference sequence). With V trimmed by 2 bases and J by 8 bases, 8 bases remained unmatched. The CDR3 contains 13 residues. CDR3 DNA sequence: TGCAGTGCTAGATCAGGGGGGCGCGTCGGCTACACCTTC. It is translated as CSARSGGRVGYTF.

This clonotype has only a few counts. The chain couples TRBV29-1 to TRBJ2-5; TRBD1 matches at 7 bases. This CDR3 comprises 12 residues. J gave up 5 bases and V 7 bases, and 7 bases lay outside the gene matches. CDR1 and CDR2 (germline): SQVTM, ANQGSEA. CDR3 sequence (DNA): TGCAGCGACGGACAGGATATGGAGACCCAGTACTTC. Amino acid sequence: CSDGQDMETQYF.

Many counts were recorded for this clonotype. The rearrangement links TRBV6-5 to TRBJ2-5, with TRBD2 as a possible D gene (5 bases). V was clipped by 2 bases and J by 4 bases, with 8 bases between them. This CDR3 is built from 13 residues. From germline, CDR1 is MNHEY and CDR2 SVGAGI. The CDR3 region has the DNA TGTGCCAGCAGTTACCGGGGTGGAGAGACCCAGTACTTC. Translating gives CASSYRGGETQYF.

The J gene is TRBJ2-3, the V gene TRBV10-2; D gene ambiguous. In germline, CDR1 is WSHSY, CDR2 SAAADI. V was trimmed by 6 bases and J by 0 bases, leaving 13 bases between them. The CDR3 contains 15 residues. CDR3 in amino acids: CASRQFLSSTDTQYF. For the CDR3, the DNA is TGCGCCAGCAGACAGTTCTTGTCGAGCACAGATACGCAGTATTTT.

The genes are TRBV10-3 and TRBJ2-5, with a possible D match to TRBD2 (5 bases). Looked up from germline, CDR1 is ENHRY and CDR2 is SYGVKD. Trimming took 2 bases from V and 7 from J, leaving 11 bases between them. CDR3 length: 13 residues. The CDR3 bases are TGTGCCATCAGTGAGGAGGGTCCAGGGACCCAGTACTTC. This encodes CAISEEGPGTQYF.

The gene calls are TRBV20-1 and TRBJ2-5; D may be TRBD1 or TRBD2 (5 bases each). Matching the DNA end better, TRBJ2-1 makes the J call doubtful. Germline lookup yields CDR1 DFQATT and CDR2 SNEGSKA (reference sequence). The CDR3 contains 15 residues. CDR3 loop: CSASMWGNVDNEQFF. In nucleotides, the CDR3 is TGCAGTGCTAGTATGTGGGGGAATGTCGACAATGAGCAGTTCTTC.

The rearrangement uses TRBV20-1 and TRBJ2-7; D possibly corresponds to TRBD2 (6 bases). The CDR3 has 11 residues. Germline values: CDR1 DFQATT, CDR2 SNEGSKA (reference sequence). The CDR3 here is CSQDGGNEQYF. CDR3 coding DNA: TGCAGCCAAGACGGCGGGAACGAGCAGTACTTC.

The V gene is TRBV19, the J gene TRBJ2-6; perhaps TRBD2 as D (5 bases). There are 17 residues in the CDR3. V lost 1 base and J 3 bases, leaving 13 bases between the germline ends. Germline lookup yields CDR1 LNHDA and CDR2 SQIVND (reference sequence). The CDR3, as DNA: TGTGCCAGTAGTATAGTGGCAGGCGACTATGGGGCCAACGTCCTGACTTTC. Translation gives CASSIVAGDYGANVLTF.

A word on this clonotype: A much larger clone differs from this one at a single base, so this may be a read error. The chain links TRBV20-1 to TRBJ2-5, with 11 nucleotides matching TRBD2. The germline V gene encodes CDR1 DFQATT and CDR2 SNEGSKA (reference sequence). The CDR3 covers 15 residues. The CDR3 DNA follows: TGCAGTGCTAGTGTACTAGCGGGAGAAAAAGATACCCAGTACTTC. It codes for CSASVLAGEKDTQYF.

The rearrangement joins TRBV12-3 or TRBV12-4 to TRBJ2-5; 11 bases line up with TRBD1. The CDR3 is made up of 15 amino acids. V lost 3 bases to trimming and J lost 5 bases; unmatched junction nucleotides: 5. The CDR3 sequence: CASSLGQGVRETQYF. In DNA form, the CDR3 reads TGTGCCAGCAGTTTGGGACAGGGGGTCCGGGAGACCCAGTACTTC.

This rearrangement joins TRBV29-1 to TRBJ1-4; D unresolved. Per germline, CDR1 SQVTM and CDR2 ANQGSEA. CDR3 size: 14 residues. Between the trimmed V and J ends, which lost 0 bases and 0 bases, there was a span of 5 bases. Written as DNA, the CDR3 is TGCAGCGTTGAAGATAGTGCAACTAATGAAAAACTGTTTTTT. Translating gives CSVEDSATNEKLFF.

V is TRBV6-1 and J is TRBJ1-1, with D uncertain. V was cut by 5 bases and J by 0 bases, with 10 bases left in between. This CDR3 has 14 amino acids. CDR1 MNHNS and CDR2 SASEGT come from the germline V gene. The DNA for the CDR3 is TGTGCCAGCAGTCAATCCGGGATGAACACTGAAGCTTTCTTT. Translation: CASSQSGMNTEAFF.

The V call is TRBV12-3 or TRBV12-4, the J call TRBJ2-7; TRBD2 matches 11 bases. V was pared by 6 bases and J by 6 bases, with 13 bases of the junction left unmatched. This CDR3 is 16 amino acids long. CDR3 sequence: CASSLALAGALSEQYF. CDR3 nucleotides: TGTGCCAGCAGCCTGGCACTAGCGGGAGCCCTCTCCGAGCAGTACTTC.

The CDR3 DNA follows: TGTGCCAGCAGCTTAGTACCGTCTAGCAGAGAGCAGTACTTC. Its protein product is CASSLVPSSREQYF. J is TRBJ2-5 and V is TRBV7-2; D is perhaps TRBD2 (5 bases). Trimming stripped 1 base from V and 11 bases from J, with 17 bases between. This CDR3 comprises 14 residues. Germline V gene sequence: CDR1 SGHTA, CDR2 FQGNSA.

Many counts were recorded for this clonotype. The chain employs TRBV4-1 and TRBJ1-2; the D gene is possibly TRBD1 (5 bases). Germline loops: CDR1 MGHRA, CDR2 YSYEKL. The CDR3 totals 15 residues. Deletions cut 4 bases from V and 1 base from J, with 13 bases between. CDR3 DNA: TGCGCCAGCAGCCTAACGCCAGGGTTTAACTATGGCTACACCTTC. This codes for CASSLTPGFNYGYTF.

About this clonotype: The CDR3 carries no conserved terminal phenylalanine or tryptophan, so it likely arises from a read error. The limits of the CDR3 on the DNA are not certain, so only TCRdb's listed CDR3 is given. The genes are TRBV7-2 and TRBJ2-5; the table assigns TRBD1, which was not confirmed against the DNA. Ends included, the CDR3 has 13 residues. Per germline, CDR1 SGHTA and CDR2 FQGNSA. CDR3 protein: CASSPSTGRVIHV.

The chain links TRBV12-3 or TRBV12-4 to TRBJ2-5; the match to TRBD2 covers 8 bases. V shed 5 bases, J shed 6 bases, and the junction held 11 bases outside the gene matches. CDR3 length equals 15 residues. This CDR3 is CASSPSAGEYKTQYF. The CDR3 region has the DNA TGTGCCAGCAGTCCGTCAGCGGGAGAGTACAAGACCCAGTACTTC.

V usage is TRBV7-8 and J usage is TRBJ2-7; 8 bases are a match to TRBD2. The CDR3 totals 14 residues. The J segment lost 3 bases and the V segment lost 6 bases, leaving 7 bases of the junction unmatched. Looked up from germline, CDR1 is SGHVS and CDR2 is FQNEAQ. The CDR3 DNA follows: TGTGCCAGCAGTTCCGGGACTAGTTTCTACGAGCAGTACTTC. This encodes CASSSGTSFYEQYF.

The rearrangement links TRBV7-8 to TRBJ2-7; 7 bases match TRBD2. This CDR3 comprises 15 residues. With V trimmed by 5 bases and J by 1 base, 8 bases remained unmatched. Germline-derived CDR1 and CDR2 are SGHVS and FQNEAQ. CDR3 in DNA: TGTGCCAGCAGCCTTTCCGGGACTACTTCCTACGAGCAGTACTTC. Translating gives CASSLSGTTSYEQYF.

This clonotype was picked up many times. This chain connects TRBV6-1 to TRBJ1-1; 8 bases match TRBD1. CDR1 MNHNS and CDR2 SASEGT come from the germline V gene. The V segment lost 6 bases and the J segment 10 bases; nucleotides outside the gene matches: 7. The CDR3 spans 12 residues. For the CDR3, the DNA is TGTGCCAGCAGGGACAGGGTGGAAGCAGCTTTCTTT. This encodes CASRDRVEAAFF.

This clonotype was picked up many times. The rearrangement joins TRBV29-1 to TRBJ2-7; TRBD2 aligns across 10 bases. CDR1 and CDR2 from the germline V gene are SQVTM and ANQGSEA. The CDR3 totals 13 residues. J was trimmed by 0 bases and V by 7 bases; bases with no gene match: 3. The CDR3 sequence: CSGTSGDSYEQYF. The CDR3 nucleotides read TGCAGCGGCACTAGCGGGGACTCCTACGAGCAGTACTTC.

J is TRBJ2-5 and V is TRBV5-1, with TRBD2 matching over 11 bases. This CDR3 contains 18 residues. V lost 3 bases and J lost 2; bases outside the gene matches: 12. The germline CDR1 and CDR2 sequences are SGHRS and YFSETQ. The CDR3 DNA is TGCGCCAGCAGCTCAGAAAGGGGACTAGCGGAGAAGCAAGAGACCCAGTACTTC. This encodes CASSSERGLAEKQETQYF.

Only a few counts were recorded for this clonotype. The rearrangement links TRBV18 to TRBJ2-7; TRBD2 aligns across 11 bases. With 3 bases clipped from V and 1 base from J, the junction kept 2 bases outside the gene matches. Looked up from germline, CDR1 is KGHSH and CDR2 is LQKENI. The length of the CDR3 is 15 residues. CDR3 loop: CASSPSSGRSYEQYF. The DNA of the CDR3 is TGTGCCAGCTCACCCTCTAGCGGGAGGTCCTACGAGCAGTACTTC.

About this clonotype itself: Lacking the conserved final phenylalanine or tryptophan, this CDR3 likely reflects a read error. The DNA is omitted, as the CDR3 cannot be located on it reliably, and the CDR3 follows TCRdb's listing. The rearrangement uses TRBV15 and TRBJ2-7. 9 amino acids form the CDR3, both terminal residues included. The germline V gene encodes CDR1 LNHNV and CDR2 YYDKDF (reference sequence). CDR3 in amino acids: CATSREEWR.

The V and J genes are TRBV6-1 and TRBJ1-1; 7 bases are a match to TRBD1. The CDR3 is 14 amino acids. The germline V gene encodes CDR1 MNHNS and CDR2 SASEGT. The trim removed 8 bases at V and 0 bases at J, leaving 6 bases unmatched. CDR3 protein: CASGPGQMNTEAFF. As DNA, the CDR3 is TGTGCCAGCGGACCGGGACAGATGAACACTGAAGCTTTCTTT.

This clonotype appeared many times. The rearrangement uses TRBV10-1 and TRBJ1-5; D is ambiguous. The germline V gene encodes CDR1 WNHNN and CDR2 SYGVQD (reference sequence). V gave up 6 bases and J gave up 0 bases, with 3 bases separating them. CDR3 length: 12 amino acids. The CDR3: CASRLSNQPQHF. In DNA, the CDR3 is TGCGCCAGCAGGCTTAGCAATCAGCCCCAGCATTTT.

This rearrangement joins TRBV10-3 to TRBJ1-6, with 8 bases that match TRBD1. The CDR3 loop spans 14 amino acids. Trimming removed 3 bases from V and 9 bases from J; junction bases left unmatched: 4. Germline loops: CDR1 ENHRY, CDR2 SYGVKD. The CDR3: CAISEFDRGSPLHF. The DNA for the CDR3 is TGTGCCATCAGTGAATTCGACAGGGGTTCACCCCTCCACTTT.

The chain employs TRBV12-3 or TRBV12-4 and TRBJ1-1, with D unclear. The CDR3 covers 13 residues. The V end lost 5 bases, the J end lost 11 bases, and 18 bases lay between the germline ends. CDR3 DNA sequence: TGTGCCAGCAGTCTCGAGAGGTATCCGGAGGCTTTCTTT. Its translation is CASSLERYPEAFF.